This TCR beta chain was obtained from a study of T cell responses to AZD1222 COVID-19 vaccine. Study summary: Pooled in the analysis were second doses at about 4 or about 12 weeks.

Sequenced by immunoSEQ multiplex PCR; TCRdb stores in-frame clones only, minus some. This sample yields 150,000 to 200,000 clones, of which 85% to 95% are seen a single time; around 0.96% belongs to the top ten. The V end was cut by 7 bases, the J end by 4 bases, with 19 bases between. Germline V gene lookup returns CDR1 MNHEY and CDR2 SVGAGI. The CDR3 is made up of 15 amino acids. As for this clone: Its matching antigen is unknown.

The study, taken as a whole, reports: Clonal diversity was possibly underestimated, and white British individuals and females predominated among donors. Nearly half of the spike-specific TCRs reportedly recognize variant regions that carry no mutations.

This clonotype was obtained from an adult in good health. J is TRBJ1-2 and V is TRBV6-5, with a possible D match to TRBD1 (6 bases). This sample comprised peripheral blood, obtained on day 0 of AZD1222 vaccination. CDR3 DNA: TGTGCCAGCATCACTCCGGTAGGGGGGAGCTATGGCTACACCTTC. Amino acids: CASITPVGGSYGYTF.